This TCR beta chain originates from a study of technical replicates of blood from several donors. J gave up 4 bases and V 10 bases, and 15 bases lay outside the gene matches. Looked up from germline, CDR1 is SNHLY and CDR2 is FYNNEI. The CDR3 is 15 amino acids. TCRdb's table, derived via immunoSEQ multiplex PCR, lists solely in-frame clones and lacks some. The sample records 60,000 or so clones, roughly 97% being singletons. This sequence joins TRBV2 and TRBJ2-7; 8 nucleotides agree with TRBD2. The sequence was collected from a human donor in good health. Sequencing was done on a sample of T cells isolated from PBMCs. This CDR3 is CAIMRGSGRAYEQYF. CDR3 bases: TGTGCCATCATGCGGGGCAGCGGGAGAGCGTACGAGCAGTACTTC.